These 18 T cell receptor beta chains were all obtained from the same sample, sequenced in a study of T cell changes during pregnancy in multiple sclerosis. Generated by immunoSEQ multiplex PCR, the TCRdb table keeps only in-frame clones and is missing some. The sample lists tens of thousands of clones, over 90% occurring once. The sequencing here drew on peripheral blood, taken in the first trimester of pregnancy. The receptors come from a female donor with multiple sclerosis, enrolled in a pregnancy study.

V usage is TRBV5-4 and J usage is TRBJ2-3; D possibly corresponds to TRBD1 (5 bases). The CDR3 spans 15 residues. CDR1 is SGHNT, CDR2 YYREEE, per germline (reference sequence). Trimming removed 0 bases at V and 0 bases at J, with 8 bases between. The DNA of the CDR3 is TGTGCCAGCAGCTTGGAGGGGCCCAGCACAGATACGCAGTATTTT. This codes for CASSLEGPSTDTQYF.

The CDR3 nucleotides read TGTGCCAGCAGCTTACCAGCGGGGGGGGGATACAATGAGCAGTTCTTC. Its protein is CASSLPAGGGYNEQFF. This chain uses TRBV7-6 with TRBJ2-1; 10 bases are a match to TRBD2. The CDR3 runs to 16 residues. Germline V gene data show CDR1 as SGHVS and CDR2 as FNYEAQ. V trimming: 2 bases; J trimming: 4 bases; junction bases outside the gene matches: 5.

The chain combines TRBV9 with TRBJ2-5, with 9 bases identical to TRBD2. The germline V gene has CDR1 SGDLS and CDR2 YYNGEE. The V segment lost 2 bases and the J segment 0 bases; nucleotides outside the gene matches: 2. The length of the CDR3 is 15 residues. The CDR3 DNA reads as TGTGCCAGCAGCGTGGCTAGCGGGGACCAAGAGACCCAGTACTTC. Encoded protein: CASSVASGDQETQYF.

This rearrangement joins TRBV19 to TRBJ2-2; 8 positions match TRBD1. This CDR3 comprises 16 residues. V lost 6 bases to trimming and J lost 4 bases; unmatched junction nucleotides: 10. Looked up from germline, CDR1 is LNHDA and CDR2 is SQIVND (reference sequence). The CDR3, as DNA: TGTGCCAGTAGCACCCGAACCAGGGGGCGCACCGGGGAGCTGTTTTTT. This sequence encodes CASSTRTRGRTGELFF.

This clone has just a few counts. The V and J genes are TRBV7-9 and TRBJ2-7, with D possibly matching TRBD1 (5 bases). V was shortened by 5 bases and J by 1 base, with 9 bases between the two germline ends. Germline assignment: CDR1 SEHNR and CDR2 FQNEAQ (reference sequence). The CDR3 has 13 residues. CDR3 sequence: CASSPRVSYEQYF. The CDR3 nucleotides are TGTGCCAGCAGCCCCAGGGTTTCCTACGAGCAGTACTTC.

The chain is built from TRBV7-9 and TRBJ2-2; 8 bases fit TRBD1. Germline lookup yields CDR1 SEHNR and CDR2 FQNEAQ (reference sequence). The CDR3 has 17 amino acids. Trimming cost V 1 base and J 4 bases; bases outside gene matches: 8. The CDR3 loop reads CASSLVGQGWSTGELFF. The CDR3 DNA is TGTGCCAGCAGCTTAGTTGGACAGGGATGGAGCACCGGGGAGCTGTTTTTT.

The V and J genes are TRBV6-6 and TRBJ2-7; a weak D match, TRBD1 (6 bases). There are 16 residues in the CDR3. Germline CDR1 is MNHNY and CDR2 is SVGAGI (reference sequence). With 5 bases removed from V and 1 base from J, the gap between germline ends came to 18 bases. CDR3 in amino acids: CASSKPRGIDSYEQYF. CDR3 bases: TGTGCCAGCAGTAAACCCAGGGGAATCGATTCCTACGAGCAGTACTTC.

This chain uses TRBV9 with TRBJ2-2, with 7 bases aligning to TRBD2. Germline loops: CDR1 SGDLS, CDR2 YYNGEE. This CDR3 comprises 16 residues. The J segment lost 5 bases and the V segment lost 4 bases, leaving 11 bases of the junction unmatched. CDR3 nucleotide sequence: TGTGCCAGCAGCCCGCTAGGGAGGGCTTGGACCGGGGAGCTGTTTTTT. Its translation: CASSPLGRAWTGELFF. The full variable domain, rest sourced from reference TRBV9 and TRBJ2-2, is DSGVTQTPKHLITATGQRVTLRCSPRSGDLSVYWYQQSLDQGLQFLIQYYNGEERAKGNILERFSAQQFPDLHSELNLSSLELGDSALYFCASSPLGRAWTGELFFGEGSRLTVL.

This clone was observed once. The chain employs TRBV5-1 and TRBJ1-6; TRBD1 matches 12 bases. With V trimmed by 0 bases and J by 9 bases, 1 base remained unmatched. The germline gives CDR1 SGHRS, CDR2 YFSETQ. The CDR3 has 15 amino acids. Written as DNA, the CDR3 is TGCGCCAGCAGCTTGGTGGGACAGGGGGCTTCACCCCTCCACTTT. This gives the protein CASSLVGQGASPLHF.

CDR3 residues: CASSVEAGDPNSPLHF. Here the CDR3 DNA reads TGTGCCAGCAGCGTAGAGGCAGGGGACCCTAATTCACCCCTCCACTTT. The chain joins TRBV9 to TRBJ1-6, with D maybe TRBD1 (6 bases). The CDR3 totals 16 residues. CDR1 and CDR2 from the germline V gene are SGDLS and YYNGEE. Trimming left V 0 bases short and J 6 bases short, with 13 bases between. The full variable domain, completed using reference TRBV9 and TRBJ1-6, is DSGVTQTPKHLITATGQRVTLRCSPRSGDLSVYWYQQSLDQGLQFLIQYYNGEERAKGNILERFSAQQFPDLHSELNLSSLELGDSALYFCASSVEAGDPNSPLHFGNGTRLTVT.

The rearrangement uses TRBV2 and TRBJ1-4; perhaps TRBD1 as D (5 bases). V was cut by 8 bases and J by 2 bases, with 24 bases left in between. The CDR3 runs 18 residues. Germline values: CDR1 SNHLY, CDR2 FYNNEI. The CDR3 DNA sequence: TGTGCCAGCTCCAGATGGGCACCAGGGCCGCGGACTAATGAAAAACTGTTTTTT. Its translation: CASSRWAPGPRTNEKLFF. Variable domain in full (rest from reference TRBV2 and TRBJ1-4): EPEVTQTPSHQVTQMGQEVILRCVPISNHLYFYWYRQILGQKVEFLVSFYNNEISEKSEIFDDQFSVERPDGSNFTLKIRSTKLEDSAMYFCASSRWAPGPRTNEKLFFGSGTQLSVL.

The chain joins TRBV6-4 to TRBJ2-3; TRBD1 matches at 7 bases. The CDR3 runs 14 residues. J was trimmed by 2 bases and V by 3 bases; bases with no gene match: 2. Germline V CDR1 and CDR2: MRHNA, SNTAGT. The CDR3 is CASSEGTDTDTQYF. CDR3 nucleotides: TGTGCCAGCAGTGAAGGGACAGACACAGATACGCAGTATTTT.

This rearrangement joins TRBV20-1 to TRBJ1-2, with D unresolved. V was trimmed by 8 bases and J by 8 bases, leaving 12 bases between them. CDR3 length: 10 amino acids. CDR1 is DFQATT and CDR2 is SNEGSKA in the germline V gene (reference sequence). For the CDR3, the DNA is TGCAGTACTCATTTTCGAGGCTACACCTTC. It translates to CSTHFRGYTF.

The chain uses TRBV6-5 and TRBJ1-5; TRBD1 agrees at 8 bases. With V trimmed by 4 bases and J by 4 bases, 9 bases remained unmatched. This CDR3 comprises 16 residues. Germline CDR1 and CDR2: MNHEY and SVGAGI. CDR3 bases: TGTGCCAGCAGTTCGCTAAACCGGGACAGGAATCAGCCCCAGCATTTT. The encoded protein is CASSSLNRDRNQPQHF.

This CDR3 reads CSARRNTEAFF. The CDR3 region has the DNA TGCAGTGCTAGGAGAAACACTGAAGCTTTCTTT. This chain connects TRBV20-1 to TRBJ1-1; D unclear. The germline V and J ends were trimmed by 3 bases and 2 bases, with 4 bases remaining between them. This CDR3 comprises 11 residues. CDR1 is DFQATT, CDR2 SNEGSKA, per germline (reference sequence).

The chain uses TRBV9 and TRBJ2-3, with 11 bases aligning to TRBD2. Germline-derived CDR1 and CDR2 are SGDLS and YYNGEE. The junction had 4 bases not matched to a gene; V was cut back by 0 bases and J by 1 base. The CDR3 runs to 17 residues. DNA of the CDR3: TGTGCCAGCAGCGTAGCAGGTAGCGGGGGGGGCACAGATACGCAGTATTTT. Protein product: CASSVAGSGGGTDTQYF. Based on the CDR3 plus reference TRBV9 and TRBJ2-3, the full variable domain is DSGVTQTPKHLITATGQRVTLRCSPRSGDLSVYWYQQSLDQGLQFLIQYYNGEERAKGNILERFSAQQFPDLHSELNLSSLELGDSALYFCASSVAGSGGGTDTQYFGPGTRLTVL.

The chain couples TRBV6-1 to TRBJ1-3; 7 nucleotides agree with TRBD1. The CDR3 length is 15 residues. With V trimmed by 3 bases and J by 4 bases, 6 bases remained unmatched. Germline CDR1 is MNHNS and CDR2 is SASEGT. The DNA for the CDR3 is TGTGCCAGCAGTGAGCGGGACAGACCGGGAAACACCATATATTTT. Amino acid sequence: CASSERDRPGNTIYF.

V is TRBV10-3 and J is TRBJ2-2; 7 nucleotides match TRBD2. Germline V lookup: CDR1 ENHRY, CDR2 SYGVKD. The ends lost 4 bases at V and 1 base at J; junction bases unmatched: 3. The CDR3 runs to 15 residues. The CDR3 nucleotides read TGTGCCATCAGTGGGGGCGGGGGGAACACCGGGGAGCTGTTTTTT. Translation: CAISGGGGNTGELFF.